The T cell receptor (beta chain) described here comes from a study of blood T cells in healthy people across ages. Trimming took off 3 bases at V and 5 bases at J, with 17 bases between the two ends. There are 14 residues in the CDR3. Germline CDR1 reads DFQATT; CDR2 reads SNEGSKA (reference sequence). Regarding the study as a whole: From one million sequenced T cells, diversity estimates were lower bounds. The unsorted PBMCs prevented any conclusive comparison of naive versus antigen-experienced cells.

Comments on this clonotype: Its specificity is not known.

Through a sample-barcoded 5' primer and a J-beta primer mix, a second PCR was run for roughly 6 to 11 cycles. Template switching added a 12-random-nucleotide identifier to every cDNA molecule. TCRdb redid the calling of the 5' RACE reads with MiXCR, one entry per CDR3 protein. The table has roughly 1,700,000 distinct CDR3 sequences, roughly 27% seen once; the top ten hold roughly 8.2%. Each individual donor underwent a draw of about 9.9 milliliters of peripheral blood. The chain couples TRBV20-1 to TRBJ2-7; D tentatively reads TRBD1 or TRBD2 (5 bases each). The specimen was blood. This TCR came from a woman in her 30s in good health. The CDR3 region has the DNA TGCAGTGCTAGGGGGACGACAAGGCCAAACGAGCAGTACTTC. The encoded protein is CSARGTTRPNEQYF.